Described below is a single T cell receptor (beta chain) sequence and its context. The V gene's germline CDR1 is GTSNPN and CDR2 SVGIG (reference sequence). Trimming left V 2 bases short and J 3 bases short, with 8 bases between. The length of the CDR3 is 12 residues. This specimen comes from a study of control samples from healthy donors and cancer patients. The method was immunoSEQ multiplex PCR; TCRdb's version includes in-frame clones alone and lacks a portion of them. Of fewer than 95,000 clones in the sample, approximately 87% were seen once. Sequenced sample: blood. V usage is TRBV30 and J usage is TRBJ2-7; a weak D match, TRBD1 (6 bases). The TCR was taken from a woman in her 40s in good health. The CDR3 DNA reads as TGTGCCTGGAGTCGCAGGGGCTACGAGCAGTACTTC. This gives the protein CAWSRRGYEQYF.